This T cell receptor (beta chain) comes out of a study of control samples from healthy donors and cancer patients. The table came from immunoSEQ multiplex PCR; TCRdb's copy has only in-frame clones and leaves some out. Seen here are fewer than 50,000 clones, around nine tenths observed once, and the top ten hold roughly 0.8%. The CDR3 runs to 14 residues. CDR1 and CDR2 from the germline V gene are SGHAT and FQNNGV. The germline V and J ends were trimmed by 3 bases and 5 bases, with 10 bases remaining between them. Sequencing was performed on PBMCs. The V gene is TRBV11-2, the J gene TRBJ1-4; weak D call: TRBD1 (6 bases). The clonotype comes from a man aged 30-40 years with colorectal cancer. CDR3 coding DNA: TGTGCCAGCAGCTTTACAGGGATAAATGAAAAACTGTTTTTT. Its translation: CASSFTGINEKLFF.